This T cell receptor (beta chain) was identified during a study of preoperative IRX-2 immunotherapy in early breast cancer. As to treatment: preoperative locoregional IRX-2 cytokine immunotherapy. This phase Ib study tested locoregional IRX-2 cytokine immunotherapy given before surgery. Trimming took 9 bases from V and 8 from J; bases not matched to a gene: 5. The CDR3 is 12 amino acids. CDR1 LNHDA and CDR2 SQIVND come from the germline V gene (reference sequence). This clone was seen once. Some clones are missing from TCRdb's copy, which holds only in-frame ones; the method was immunoSEQ multiplex PCR. In the table there are 32,000 or so clones, around 83% of which are singletons.

This clonotype was sampled from a human donor with breast cancer. The rearrangement uses TRBV19 and TRBJ1-4; 8 bases are shared with TRBD1. The material sequenced was lymph node tissue, taken from a patient treated with IRX-2 immunotherapy. The DNA for the CDR3 is TGTGCCAGAGGACAGGGACGGGAAAAACTGTTTTTT. It specifies CARGQGREKLFF.